This TCR beta chain was identified during a study of blood T cell repertoires in COVID-19. Study details: T cells, B-cell-depleted T cells, or PBMCs provided the cDNA or gDNA that served as material.

Concerning this clone itself: Germline and junction disagree at one end, which may indicate a read error.

This CDR3 region has 14 residues. Germline loops: CDR1 MNHNY, CDR2 SVGAGI (reference sequence). In the original workflow: How many nucleated cells were present was estimated from reference gene primer amplification. The method was immunoSEQ multiplex PCR; TCRdb's version includes in-frame clones alone and lacks a portion of them. V and J calls and clone size are copied from that table; D and trimming were computed from the DNA. The sample yields approximately 350,000 clones, 86% seen once. The rearrangement uses TRBV6-6 and TRBJ1-1; unclear D gene. This clonotype originated in a woman between 55 and 75 years old with COVID-19, enrolled during active disease. The sample comprised peripheral blood. The CDR3 DNA reads as TGTGCCAGCAGGCCTCGAGTCCTGAACGCTGAAGCTTTCTTT. Protein product: CASRPRVLNAEAFF.